This TCR beta chain stems from a study of long-term antiretroviral therapy in people with HIV. Runs used v3.0 of the immunoSEQ assay and were done at survey level. Produced via immunoSEQ multiplex PCR; TCRdb's table is partial and in-frame only. The table includes tens of thousands of clones, around 90% detected once. V was pared by 4 bases and J by 2 bases, with 12 bases between. CDR1 SGHAT and CDR2 FQNNGV come from the germline V gene. The CDR3 consists of 15 residues. The gene calls are TRBV11-2 and TRBJ2-1, with TRBD1 as a possible D gene (5 bases). The sequence derives from a man aged 18 to 29 with HIV. The specimen comprised unsorted PBMCs, sampled 0.2 years before starting antiretroviral therapy. The CDR3 spells CASSSVRQPYNEQFF. Written as DNA, the CDR3 is TGTGCCAGCAGCTCGGTCCGACAGCCCTACAATGAGCAGTTCTTC.